This T cell receptor (beta chain) derives from a study of shared clonotypes between healthy human individuals. Profiling relied on immunoSEQ multiplex PCR, and the TCRdb table lists in-frame clones only, not all of them. This table holds 2 million to 2.5 million clones, around 90% found once. Turning to this clone: Its specificity is not known. Within the sample, other DNA sequences also encode this same CDR3.

Trimming took off 4 bases at V and 0 bases at J, with 9 bases between the two ends. This CDR3 is built from 14 residues. CDR1 and CDR2 from the germline V gene are MDHEN and SYDVKM. Whole-study findings and limits: Depth of sequencing was expected to influence donor clonotype sharing.

This clonotype was obtained from a man between 18 and 35 years old in good health. Some clones in this sample may be carry-over from other donors' samples. The genes are TRBV28 and TRBJ1-2; the D is unclear. Sequencing was carried out using naive CD4+ T cells from PBMCs. Subset specified: CD45RA+ positively selected. The CDR3 DNA is TGTGCCAGCAGTTCGCAAGGGCCTAACTATGGCTACACCTTC. Protein sequence: CASSSQGPNYGYTF.